The 19 T cell receptor beta chains below come from one sample, sequenced in a study of molecular identifiers for immune sequencing clone quantification. MiXCR, applied by TCRdb to the PCR reads, yields one record per CDR3 protein. This table holds hundreds of thousands of distinct CDR3 sequences, over 20% found once. The sequenced sample consisted of naive CD8+ T cells from blood, with Jurkat cell RNA spiked in. Documented subset: FACS-sorted CD8+CD4-CCR7+CD45RA+ naive T cells. Every receptor here comes from a human donor in good health. Some libraries in this study had Jurkat cell RNA spiked in.

Notes on this clonotype: Mismatch with germline at one junction end may stem from a read error. The CDR3 sequence is CASSSTDREETQYF. The CDR3 DNA reads TGCGCCAGCAGCTCTACTGACCGGGAAGAGACCCAGTACTTC. The gene calls are TRBV7-9 and TRBJ2-5; D gene uncertain. Germline V lookup: CDR1 SEHNR, CDR2 FQNEAQ (reference sequence). The CDR3 sequence is 14 residues long.

This clonotype was detected many times. The chain uses TRBV9 and TRBJ1-3; 7 nucleotides line up with TRBD1. The V gene's germline CDR1 is SGDLS and CDR2 YYNGEE. The junction had 10 bases not matched to a gene; V was cut back by 4 bases and J by 0 bases. The CDR3 is made up of 17 amino acids. The CDR3 loop is CASSPSPGQSSGNTIYF. CDR3 nucleotides: TGTGCCAGCAGCCCCTCCCCGGGACAGAGCTCTGGAAACACCATATATTTT.

In regard to this clonotype: Since a much larger clone is just one base distant, this may be a read error. The chain uses TRBV19 and TRBJ2-3, with D tentatively TRBD1 (6 bases). The tail of the sequence fits TRBJ1-5 better, so the J call may be wrong. Germline lookup yields CDR1 LNHDA and CDR2 SQIVND (reference sequence). There are 14 residues in the CDR3. The CDR3, as DNA: TGTGCCAGTAGTTCAGGACAGAACACAGATACGCAGCATTTT. It codes for CASSSGQNTDTQHF.

As concerns this clonotype: Given a much more abundant clone one base away, this may be a read error. This chain connects TRBV28 to TRBJ2-1, with D unresolved. The CDR3 runs 13 residues. Germline V gene sequence: CDR1 MDHEN, CDR2 SYDVKM. CDR3 residues: CASGLFPQEQQFF. DNA of the CDR3: TGTGCCAGCGGTTTATTTCCCCAGGAGCAGCAGTTCTTC.

The table lists this clonotype with many counts. The chain employs TRBV4-3 and TRBJ1-5; D unclear. CDR3 length: 14 residues. In germline, CDR1 is LGHNA, CDR2 YSLEER. The V gene lost 0 bases and the J gene lost 1 base, with 4 bases spanning the gap. The DNA of the CDR3 is TGCGCCAGCAGCCAAGATTTGAGCAATCAGCCCCAGCATTTT. This codes for CASSQDLSNQPQHF.

The sample holds many counts of this clonotype. V and J are TRBV6-2 or TRBV6-3 and TRBJ1-1; a possible D gene is TRBD1 (6 bases). V lost 6 bases and J 11 bases, leaving 16 bases between the germline ends. Germline assignment: CDR1 MNHEY and CDR2 SVGEGT. The CDR3 is 12 amino acids. The CDR3 sequence: CASSLTGPGAFF. The CDR3 nucleotides read TGTGCCAGCAGCTTGACAGGCCCCGGTGCTTTCTTT.

Concerning this clonotype itself: This may be a read error: a much more frequent sequence differs by one nucleotide. The rearrangement links TRBV11-2 to TRBJ1-1; D gene uncertain. This CDR3 spans 13 amino acids. With 7 bases removed from V and 5 bases from J, the gap between germline ends came to 14 bases. The germline V gene has CDR1 SGHAT and CDR2 FQNNGV. In DNA, the CDR3 is TGTGCCAGCACGCCCCTTCTGCGGACTGAAGCTTTCTTT. Translating it yields CASTPLLRTEAFF.

Worth noting for this clonotype: The junction departs from the called germline gene at one end, perhaps through a read error. The chain combines TRBV7-6 with TRBJ2-2; 7 bases are shared with TRBD1. The CDR3 totals 13 residues. From germline, CDR1 is SGHVS and CDR2 FNYEAQ. Here the CDR3 DNA reads TGTGCCAGCAGCTCCCCCGACAGGGCTGAGCTGCTTTTT. It translates to CASSSPDRAELLF.

This clonotype was counted at least ten times. This chain links TRBV12-3 or TRBV12-4 with TRBJ1-1, with D uncertain. V was shortened by 1 base and J by 5 bases, with 11 bases between the two germline ends. This CDR3 contains 14 residues. CDR3 loop: CASSLGTHGTEAFF. As DNA, the CDR3 is TGTGCCAGCAGTTTAGGCACCCATGGGACTGAAGCTTTCTTT.

Many counts were recorded for this clonotype. The chain links TRBV9 to TRBJ1-2; a weak D match, TRBD1 (5 bases). The CDR3 is 16 residues long. V lost 4 bases and J lost 0, with 16 bases in between. Germline lookup yields CDR1 SGDLS and CDR2 YYNGEE. The CDR3 here is CASSFNEGQANYGYTF. CDR3 nucleotide sequence: TGTGCCAGCAGCTTCAACGAGGGGCAAGCTAACTATGGCTACACCTTC.

The table lists this clonotype with a few counts. V usage is TRBV19 and J usage is TRBJ1-5; the D is unclear. V dropped 3 bases and J dropped 6 bases, with 12 bases sitting between them. Looked up from germline, CDR1 is LNHDA and CDR2 is SQIVND (reference sequence). The CDR3 is 14 amino acids. The CDR3 loop is CASSMVSGPQPQHF. The CDR3 nucleotides are TGTGCCAGTAGTATGGTCTCCGGGCCTCAGCCCCAGCATTTT.

This clonotype has more than one count but fewer than ten. The rearrangement uses TRBV6-2 or TRBV6-3 and TRBJ2-7; D might be TRBD1 (6 bases). Trimming removed 6 bases at V and 3 bases at J, with 18 bases between. This CDR3 comprises 15 residues. Germline loops: CDR1 MNHEY, CDR2 SVGEGT. The CDR3 DNA is TGTGCCAGCAGCCTGGGGACACGAGGTTTCTACGAGCAGTACTTC. This translates into CASSLGTRGFYEQYF.

About this clonotype itself: It may be a read error: a sequence one base away is much more abundant. The rearrangement uses TRBV11-2 and TRBJ2-1; D call uncertain. From germline, CDR1 is SGHAT and CDR2 FQNNGV. This CDR3 comprises 14 residues. The CDR3 bases are TGTGCCAGCAGCTTAGAGGCGGTATACAATGAGCAGCTCTTC. This sequence encodes CASSLEAVYNEQLF. Complete variable domain (other parts from reference TRBV11-2 and TRBJ2-1): EAGVAQSPRYKIIEKRQSVAFWCNPISGHATLYWYQQILGQGPKLLIQFQNNGVVDDSQLPKDRFSAERLKGVDSTLKIQPAKLEDSAVYLCASSLEAVYNEQLFGPGTRLTVL.

Regarding this clonotype: An end of the junction does not agree with germline; a read error may underlie this. The chain has TRBV12-3 or TRBV12-4 and TRBJ2-7; D is undetermined. This CDR3 is 15 amino acids long. Here the CDR3 reads CASSLGQSPAYEQYF. The CDR3 DNA is TGTGCCAGCAGTTTAGGTCAGAGCCCTGCCTACGAGCAGTATTTC.

This clonotype was seen ten or more times. This chain joins TRBV6-5 and TRBJ2-3; 9 bases are shared with TRBD2. Trimming at V came to 2 bases and at J to 2 bases, leaving 5 bases not matched to a gene. The CDR3 runs to 16 residues. The V gene's germline CDR1 is MNHEY and CDR2 SVGAGI. CDR3 residues: CASSYHGGGVTDTQYF. The CDR3, as DNA: TGTGCCAGCAGTTACCACGGCGGGGGGGTCACAGATACGCAGTATTTT.

As regards this clonotype: Given a much more abundant clone one base away, this may be a read error. V gene TRBV6-5 combines with J gene TRBJ1-1; TRBD1 might be the D (6 bases). With 5 bases removed from V and 0 bases from J, the gap between germline ends came to 19 bases. The CDR3 has 17 residues. Germline lookup yields CDR1 MNHEY and CDR2 SVGAGI. CDR3: CASSRRRGPDMNTEAFF. The CDR3 bases are TGTGCCAGCAGTCGCAGACGGGGGCCCGATATGAACACTGAAGCTTTCTTT.

There are many counts of this clonotype. DNA for the CDR3: TGTGCCAGCAGCTCCCAACCGCAGGGAAGTTTGACCCACGAGCAGTACTTC. This sequence encodes CASSSQPQGSLTHEQYF. V is TRBV5-4 and J is TRBJ2-7, with D possibly TRBD1 on 5 matching bases. Germline CDR1 SGHNT, CDR2 YYREEE (reference sequence). This CDR3 is built from 17 residues. V was pared by 3 bases and J by 5 bases, with 24 bases between.

This clonotype has at least ten counts. The chain employs TRBV4-3 and TRBJ1-1, with D unresolved. The germline V gene encodes CDR1 LGHNA and CDR2 YSLEER. Trimming took 1 base from V and 4 from J, leaving 7 bases between them. CDR3 length: 13 residues. CDR3 nucleotide sequence: TGCGCCAGCAGCCAAGCCCCGACCACTGAAGCTTTCTTT. Its protein product is CASSQAPTTEAFF.

This chain uses TRBV6-5 with TRBJ2-1; possible D gene TRBD2, 6 bases. The CDR3 loop spans 15 amino acids. V lost 2 bases, J lost 8 bases, and 16 bases lay in between. The germline CDR1 and CDR2 sequences are MNHEY and SVGAGI. CDR3 sequence: CASSYGPGLEDEQFF. In nucleotides, the CDR3 is TGTGCCAGCAGTTACGGTCCGGGACTTGAGGATGAGCAGTTCTTC.